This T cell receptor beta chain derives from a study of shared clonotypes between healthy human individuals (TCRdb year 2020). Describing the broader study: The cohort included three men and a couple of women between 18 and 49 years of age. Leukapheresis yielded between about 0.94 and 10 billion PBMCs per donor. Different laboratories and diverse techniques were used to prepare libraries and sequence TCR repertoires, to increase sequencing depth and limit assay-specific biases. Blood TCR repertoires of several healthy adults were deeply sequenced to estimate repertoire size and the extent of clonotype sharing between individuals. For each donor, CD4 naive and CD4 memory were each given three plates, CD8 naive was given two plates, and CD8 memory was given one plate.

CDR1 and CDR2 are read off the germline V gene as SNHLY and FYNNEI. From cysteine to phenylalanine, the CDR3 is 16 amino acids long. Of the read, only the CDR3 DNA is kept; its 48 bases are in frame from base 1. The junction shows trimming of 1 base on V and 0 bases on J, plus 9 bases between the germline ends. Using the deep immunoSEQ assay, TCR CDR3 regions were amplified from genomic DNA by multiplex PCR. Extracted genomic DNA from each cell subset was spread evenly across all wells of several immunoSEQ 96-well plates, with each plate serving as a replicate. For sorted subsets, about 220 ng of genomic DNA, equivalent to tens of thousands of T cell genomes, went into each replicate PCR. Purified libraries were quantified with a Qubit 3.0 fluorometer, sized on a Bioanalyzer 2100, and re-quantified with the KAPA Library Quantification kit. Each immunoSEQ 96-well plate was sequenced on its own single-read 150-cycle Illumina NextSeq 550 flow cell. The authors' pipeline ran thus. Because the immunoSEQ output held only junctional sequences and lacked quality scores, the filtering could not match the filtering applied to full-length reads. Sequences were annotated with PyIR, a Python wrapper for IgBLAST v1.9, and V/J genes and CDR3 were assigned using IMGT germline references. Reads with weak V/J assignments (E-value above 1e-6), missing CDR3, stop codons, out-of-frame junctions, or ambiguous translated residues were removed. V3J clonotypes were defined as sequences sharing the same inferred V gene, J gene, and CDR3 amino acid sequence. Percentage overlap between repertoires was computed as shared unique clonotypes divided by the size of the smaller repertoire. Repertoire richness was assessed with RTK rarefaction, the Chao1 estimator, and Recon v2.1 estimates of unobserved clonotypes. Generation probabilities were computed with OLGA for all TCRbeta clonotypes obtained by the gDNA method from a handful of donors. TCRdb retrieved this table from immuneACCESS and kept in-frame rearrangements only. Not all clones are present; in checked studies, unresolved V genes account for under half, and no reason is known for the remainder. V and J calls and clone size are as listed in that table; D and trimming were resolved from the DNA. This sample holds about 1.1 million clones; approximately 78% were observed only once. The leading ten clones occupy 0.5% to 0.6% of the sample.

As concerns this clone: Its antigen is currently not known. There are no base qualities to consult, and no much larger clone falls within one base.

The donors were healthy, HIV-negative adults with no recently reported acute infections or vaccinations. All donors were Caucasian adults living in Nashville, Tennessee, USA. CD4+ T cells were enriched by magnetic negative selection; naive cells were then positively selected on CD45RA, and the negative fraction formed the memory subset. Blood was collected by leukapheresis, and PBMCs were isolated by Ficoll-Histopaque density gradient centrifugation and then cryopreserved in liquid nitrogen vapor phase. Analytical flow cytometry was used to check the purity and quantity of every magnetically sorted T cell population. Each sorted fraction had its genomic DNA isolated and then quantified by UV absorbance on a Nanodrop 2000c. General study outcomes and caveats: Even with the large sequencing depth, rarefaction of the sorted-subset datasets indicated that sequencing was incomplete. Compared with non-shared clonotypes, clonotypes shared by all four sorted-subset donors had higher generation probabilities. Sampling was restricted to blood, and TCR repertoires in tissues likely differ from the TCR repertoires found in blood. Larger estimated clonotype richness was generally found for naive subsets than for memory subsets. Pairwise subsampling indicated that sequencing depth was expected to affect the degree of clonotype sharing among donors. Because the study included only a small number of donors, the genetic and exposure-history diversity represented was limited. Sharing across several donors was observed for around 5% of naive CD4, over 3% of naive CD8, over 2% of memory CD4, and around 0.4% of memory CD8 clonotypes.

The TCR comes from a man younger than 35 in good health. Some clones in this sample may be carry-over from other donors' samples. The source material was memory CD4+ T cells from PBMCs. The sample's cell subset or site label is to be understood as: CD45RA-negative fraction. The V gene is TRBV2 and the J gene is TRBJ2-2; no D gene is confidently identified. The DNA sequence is TGTGCCAGCAGTGAAGGAGACCGGTCGAACACCGGGGAGCTGTTTTTT. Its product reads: CASSEGDRSNTGELFF.